This passage covers 8 T cell receptor beta chains from one sample sequenced in a study of blood T cell repertoires in COVID-19. Generated by immunoSEQ multiplex PCR, the TCRdb table keeps only in-frame clones and is missing some. The data hold roughly 250,000 clones, with 79% observed a single time. Sequencing was carried out using peripheral blood. The receptors shown here come from a woman between 40 and 55 years old with active or convalescent COVID-19.

This clone was picked up one time. This chain connects TRBV7-6 to TRBJ2-5; 10 nucleotides agree with TRBD2. The length of the CDR3 is 16 residues. The J segment lost 1 base and the V segment lost 5 bases, leaving 7 bases of the junction unmatched. The V gene's germline CDR1 is SGHVS and CDR2 FNYEAQ. CDR3 sequence: CASSKRGGLIQETQYF. CDR3 nucleotides: TGTGCCAGCAGCAAGCGGGGGGGCCTAATCCAAGAGACCCAGTACTTC.

The chain employs TRBV5-1 and TRBJ1-6; tentative D call: TRBD1 (6 bases). Germline CDR1 reads SGHRS; CDR2 reads YFSETQ. V lost 4 bases and J lost 5, with 10 bases in between. The CDR3 sequence is 14 residues long. The CDR3 spells CASSLGGHNSPLHF. CDR3 sequence (DNA): TGCGCCAGCAGCCTCGGGGGGCATAATTCACCCCTCCACTTT.

The chain couples TRBV29-1 to TRBJ1-1; D gene unclear. Trimming took 4 bases from V and 2 from J, leaving 11 bases between them. This CDR3 contains 13 residues. Germline lookup yields CDR1 SQVTM and CDR2 ANQGSEA. This CDR3 reads CSVGVTRNTEAFF. The DNA of the CDR3 is TGCAGCGTTGGAGTGACACGAAACACTGAAGCTTTCTTT.

The rearrangement uses TRBV10-3 and TRBJ2-2; no clear D. Trimming stripped 0 bases from V and 6 bases from J, with 14 bases between. There are 16 residues in the CDR3. CDR1 is ENHRY, CDR2 SYGVKD, per germline. CDR3: CAISESSPTYAGELFF. CDR3 sequence (DNA): TGTGCCATCAGTGAGTCATCGCCTACTTATGCCGGGGAGCTGTTTTTT.

This chain joins TRBV2 and TRBJ2-2; D is ambiguous. The CDR3 length is 13 residues. The ends were cut back, 6 bases at V and 7 bases at J, with 12 bases in the middle. The germline CDR1 and CDR2 sequences are SNHLY and FYNNEI. CDR3: CASRLSLGGELFF. In nucleotides, the CDR3 is TGTGCCAGCAGACTTAGCTTAGGCGGGGAGCTGTTTTTT.

V is TRBV6-5 and J is TRBJ1-2, with 7 positions matching TRBD1. Germline V gene sequence: CDR1 MNHEY, CDR2 SVGAGI. The CDR3 runs to 11 residues. J gave up 8 bases and V 4 bases, and 1 base lay outside the gene matches. The CDR3 protein is CASSSGQGYTF. CDR3 in DNA: TGTGCCAGCAGTTCGGGACAGGGCTACACCTTC.

The genes are TRBV4-1 and TRBJ1-4; 7 nucleotides align to TRBD1. After removal of 0 bases from V and 9 bases from J, the junction contained 13 bases not matched to a gene. The CDR3 spans 17 residues. Per the germline V gene, CDR1 is MGHRA and CDR2 is YSYEKL. CDR3 sequence (DNA): TGCGCCAGCAGCCAAGATCAACCGGGGACAGTAATGAAAAAACTGTTTTTT. This sequence encodes CASSQDQPGTVMKKLFF.

This clone was observed a handful of times. The rearrangement links TRBV5-1 to TRBJ2-7, with TRBD2 as a possible D gene (6 bases). Per the germline V gene, CDR1 is SGHRS and CDR2 is YFSETQ. V lost 0 bases, J lost 0 bases, and 19 bases lay in between. This CDR3 comprises 18 residues. As DNA, the CDR3 is TGCGCCAGCAGCTTGGGGCCCCTTACTAGCAGTCTCTCCTACGAGCAGTACTTC. It specifies CASSLGPLTSSLSYEQYF.